This TCR beta chain is from a study of blood T cell repertoires in COVID-19. On the study more broadly: Acute-phase and convalescent COVID-19 samples originated in the United States, Italy and Spain. In each case, the material was cDNA or gDNA derived from T cells, B-cell-depleted T cells, or PBMCs.

Per the original data handling: Cell counts per sample came from amplifying reference gene primers. Sequencing was performed with immunoSEQ multiplex PCR; in TCRdb, only in-frame clones are kept and a portion is missing. V, J and clone size were drawn from that table, and D and trimming were deduced from the DNA. The sample shows 150,000 or so clones, around 87% of them seen only once. CDR3 length equals 14 residues. Germline V CDR1 and CDR2: LGHDT, YNNKEL (reference sequence). J lost 4 bases, V lost 2 bases, and 0 bases had no gene match. The chain is built from TRBV3-1 (or the pseudogene TRBV3-2) and TRBJ2-5, with 11 bases lining up with TRBD2. The sample consisted of peripheral blood. The clonotype comes from a man between 18 and 29 years old with acute or convalescent COVID-19. CDR3 in DNA: TGTGCCAGCAGCCAACTAGCGGGGGGAGAGACCCAGTACTTC. It codes for CASSQLAGGETQYF.